This T cell receptor (beta chain) appears in the sequencing data of a study of vaccination and CD4 T cells after COVID-19. The wider study: Post-COVID samples were collected a median about 3.5 months following diagnosis, spanning 35 to 161. As a positive control, some control cultures were given a CEFX pool, while others were given an HIV-1 Nef pool or no peptide.

This clonotype has more than one count but fewer than ten. Its antigen is not identified. Looked up from germline, CDR1 is DFQATT and CDR2 is SNEGSKA (reference sequence). The CDR3 sequence is 14 residues long. V shed 5 bases, J shed 5 bases, and the junction held 11 bases outside the gene matches. CD4+ T cells that had been cultured provided DNA sequenced with the Oncomine TCR Beta short-read assay. MiXCR, applied by TCRdb to the PCR reads, yields one record per CDR3 protein. The repertoire holds fewer than 5,500 distinct CDR3 sequences, with about 45% as singletons. Described treatment: roughly ten-day PBMC culture with coronavirus spike peptide pools or control peptides (ViraFEST assay).

This clonotype was sampled from a human donor who had recovered from COVID-19. Sample: CD4+ T cells from blood, cultured in vitro. V usage is TRBV20-1 and J usage is TRBJ2-5, with 7 bases lining up with TRBD2. The DNA for the CDR3 is TGCAGTGCTCGGCGAGGCGGGGGTGGCGAGACCCAGTACTTC. Translated, it gives CSARRGGGGETQYF.